The rows below give T cell receptor beta chains drawn from one sample of a study of OX40 agonist ivuxolimab in advanced cancers. Sequenced by immunoSEQ multiplex PCR; TCRdb stores in-frame clones only, minus some. Of tens of thousands of clones listed, roughly 94% are singletons. Material: CD4+ or CD8+ T cells sorted from blood, obtained in a trial of the OX40 agonist ivuxolimab. These receptors all come from an adult with an advanced solid tumor such as melanoma, head and neck, liver or kidney cancer. Each CDR3 is given with its conserved first and last residue. D genes are given only for firm matches. The size of a clone is reported for some rows only, either as once, few or many, or as a class for expanded clones.

d_gene	v_gene	j_gene	abundance	CDR3nt	CDR3aa
NA	TRBV7-9	TRBJ1-3	NA	TGTGCCAGCAGCCCCCTCCCCGGGACTGACTCTGGAAACACCATATATTTT	CASSPLPGTDSGNTIYF
NA	TRBV4-1	TRBJ1-2	few	TGCGCCAGCAGGCAGGATTATGGCTACACCTTC	CASRQDYGYTF
TRBD1	TRBV5-6	TRBJ2-5	NA	TGTGCCAGCAGCGCCGCAGGGGGCTTGGAGACCCAGTACTTC	CASSAAGGLETQYF
NA	TRBV3-1/TRBV3-2	TRBJ2-5	NA	TGTGCCAGCGGGGAGACCCAGTACTTC	CASGETQYF
TRBD1	TRBV13	TRBJ1-4	few	TGTGCCAGCAGCCGCCCGGGACAGCCATATGTTTTT	CASSRPGQPYVF
NA	TRBV2	TRBJ1-2	NA	TGTGCCAGCAGGGAGATTTACAGTGATCGGTACTATGGCTACACCTTC	CASREIYSDRYYGYTF
NA	TRBV14	TRBJ2-7	once	TGTGCCAGCAGCGCGAGCTCCTACGAGCAGTACTTC	CASSASSYEQYF
NA	TRBV2	TRBJ2-7	NA	TGTGCCAGCACCCCCTCCCCGGGCTCCCTCGTCGAGCAGTACTTC	CASTPSPGSLVEQYF
NA	TRBV7-9	TRBJ1-1	NA	TGTGCCAGCAGCTTAGTTTGGACGGGCTATGAAGCTTTCTTT	CASSLVWTGYEAFF
NA	TRBV27	TRBJ1-1	NA	TGTGCCAGCAGTTTGACCAGACAGAACACTGAAGCTTTCTTT	CASSLTRQNTEAFF
TRBD2	TRBV7-9	TRBJ2-3	NA	TGTGCCAGCAGCCTCGGACTAGCGGGAGGCACAGATACGCAGTATTTT	CASSLGLAGGTDTQYF
TRBD2	TRBV28	TRBJ2-2	NA	TGTGCCAGCAGCCCCCTACTAGCGGGCCCGAACACCGGGGAGCTGTTTTTT	CASSPLLAGPNTGELFF
NA	TRBV11-2	TRBJ2-3	NA	TGTGCCAGCAGGAACGCGGGGTCGGATACGCAGTATTTT	CASRNAGSDTQYF
NA	TRBV11-2	TRBJ2-7	NA	TGTGCCAGCAGCTTAAGAAACGGCTACGAGCAGTACTTC	CASSLRNGYEQYF
TRBD2	TRBV2	TRBJ2-7	few	TGTGCCAGCAGTGTCGCTAGCGGCCCCTACGAGCAGTACTTC	CASSVASGPYEQYF
NA	TRBV19	TRBJ1-1	NA	TGTGCCTCTCGGCGGGGAGTGACTGAAGCTTTCTTT	CASRRGVTEAFF